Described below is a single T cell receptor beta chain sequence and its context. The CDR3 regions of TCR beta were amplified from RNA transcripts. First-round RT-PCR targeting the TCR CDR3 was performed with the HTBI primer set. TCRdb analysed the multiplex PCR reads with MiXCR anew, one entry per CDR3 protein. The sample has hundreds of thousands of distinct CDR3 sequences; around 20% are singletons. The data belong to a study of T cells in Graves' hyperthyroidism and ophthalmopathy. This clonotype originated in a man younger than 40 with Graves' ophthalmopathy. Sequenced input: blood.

DNA of the CDR3: TGTGCCATCCTACTAGCGGGGGCCTACAATGAGCAGTTCTTC. Translating it yields CAILLAGAYNEQFF. This rearrangement joins TRBV10-3 to TRBJ2-1; TRBD2 matches at 11 bases. Trimming cost V 8 bases and J 2 bases; bases outside gene matches: 2. CDR1 is ENHRY, CDR2 SYGVKD, per germline. The CDR3 is 14 residues long.